This T cell receptor beta chain derives from a study of cytomegalovirus exposure and HLA in healthy donors. Whole-study results and caveats: Later work showed greater clonal expansion in HLA-associated TCR beta chains than in equally common others. Overall, about 160 TCR beta chains were annotated as cytomegalovirus-associated.

Points on this clone: Its antigen is as yet unknown.

Both 60 Vbeta primers and 13 Jbeta primers went into the PCR. Sequenced by immunoSEQ multiplex PCR; TCRdb stores in-frame clones only, minus some. The sample carries 150,000 to 200,000 clones, more than 70% recorded once. CDR1 and CDR2 from the germline V gene are SQVTM and ANQGSEA. This CDR3 comprises 14 residues. The junction had 2 bases not matched to a gene; V was cut back by 4 bases and J by 2 bases. The material sequenced was PBMCs. The TCR originated in a male donor in good health and CMV-seronegative. The rearrangement links TRBV29-1 to TRBJ2-1, with TRBD2 matching 10 bases. The CDR3 bases are TGCAGCGTTGCCGGGACTAGCGCCTACAATGAGCAGTTCTTC. It specifies CSVAGTSAYNEQFF.